One sample yielded the 9 T cell receptor beta chains listed below, sequenced in a study of T cells in Graves' hyperthyroidism and ophthalmopathy. Researchers amplified the TCR beta CDR3 regions from RNA transcripts. In the first-round RT-PCR of the TCR CDR3, the HTBI primer set was used. TCRdb itself ran the multiplex PCR reads through MiXCR, one entry per CDR3 protein. The sample includes about 400,000 distinct CDR3 sequences, approximately 14% seen only once; the top ten take approximately 7.5%. The sequenced sample consisted of blood. The receptors come from a young woman with Graves' hyperthyroidism.

The sample holds many counts of this clonotype. The rearrangement joins TRBV7-2 to TRBJ2-3, with TRBD2 identical over 9 bases. The CDR3 is 15 amino acids. Trimming cost V 5 bases and J 4 bases; bases outside gene matches: 7. Germline V lookup: CDR1 SGHTA, CDR2 FQGNSA. The CDR3 DNA follows: TGTGCCAGCAGCCCGGGACTAGCCGAAGCAGATACGCAGTATTTT. It encodes CASSPGLAEADTQYF.

Details on this clonotype: A much larger clonotype is one base distant, so this may be a read error. The J gene is TRBJ2-7, the V gene TRBV18; 14 bases fit TRBD2. Germline assignment: CDR1 KGHSH and CDR2 LQKENI. This CDR3 contains 15 residues. V dropped 5 bases and J dropped 8; count of bases not matched to a gene: 8. The CDR3 nucleotides read TGTGCCAGCTCATACGGGACTAGCGGGAGTCTAAAGCAGTACTTC. Translation gives CASSYGTSGSLKQYF.

This rearrangement joins TRBV9 to TRBJ2-7, with D possibly TRBD2 on 7 matching bases. Trimming took 3 bases from V and 5 from J, leaving 15 bases between them. This CDR3 has 14 residues. Per germline, CDR1 SGDLS and CDR2 YYNGEE. The CDR3 DNA sequence: TGTGCCAGCAGCGAGGGGGGGAAACTCGACGAGCAGTACTTC. Encoded protein: CASSEGGKLDEQYF.

This clonotype was seen a handful of times. V usage is TRBV5-1 and J usage is TRBJ2-2; D is perhaps TRBD2 (5 bases). The germline gives CDR1 SGHRS, CDR2 YFSETQ. The CDR3 has 15 amino acids. V gave up 0 bases and J gave up 4 bases, with 10 bases separating them. This CDR3 reads CASSLDVGSTGELFF. The CDR3 region has the DNA TGCGCCAGCAGCTTGGATGTGGGGAGCACCGGGGAGCTGTTTTTT.

This clonotype has a count of ten or more. The chain has TRBV5-1 and TRBJ1-2; TRBD1 might be the D (6 bases). This CDR3 has 14 amino acids. The ends were cut back, 4 bases at V and 4 bases at J, with 14 bases in the middle. Germline V gene lookup returns CDR1 SGHRS and CDR2 YFSETQ. CDR3: CASSTGRVGYGYTF. The CDR3 region has the DNA TGCGCCAGCAGCACAGGGAGGGTAGGCTATGGCTACACCTTC.

This clonotype was recorded at least ten times. V gene TRBV27 combines with J gene TRBJ2-7, with D perhaps assigned TRBD1 or TRBD2 (6 bases each). This CDR3 region has 17 residues. Per the germline V gene, CDR1 is MNHEY and CDR2 is SMNVEV (reference sequence). V was shortened by 5 bases and J by 0 bases, with 20 bases between the two germline ends. As DNA, the CDR3 is TGTGCCAGCAGTGCCCGATCCCTCCGGGGGCCCTCCTACGAGCAGTACTTC. This codes for CASSARSLRGPSYEQYF.

This chain uses TRBV7-9 with TRBJ2-1; perhaps D is TRBD1 or TRBD2 (6 bases each). V was shortened by 5 bases and J by 8 bases, with 16 bases between the two germline ends. The CDR3 spans 14 residues. Germline loops: CDR1 SEHNR, CDR2 FQNEAQ (reference sequence). This CDR3 is CASSELTGGDEQFF. The CDR3 bases are TGTGCCAGCAGCGAACTTACCGGGGGCGATGAGCAGTTCTTC.

The chain has TRBV4-2 and TRBJ2-7; 8 nucleotides line up with TRBD1. This CDR3 contains 16 residues. The ends lost 0 bases at V and 1 base at J; junction bases unmatched: 5. The germline CDR1 and CDR2 sequences are LGHNA and YNFKEQ. As DNA, the CDR3 is TGTGCCAGCAGCCAAGATCGTCAGGGGGCGTCCTACGAGCAGTACTTC. Encoded protein: CASSQDRQGASYEQYF.

This clonotype was counted at least ten times. The gene calls are TRBV12-3 or TRBV12-4 and TRBJ2-7; D perhaps matches TRBD2 (6 bases). V lost 5 bases and J 5 bases, leaving 16 bases between the germline ends. The length of the CDR3 is 14 residues. The CDR3 here is CASSTGLTGDEQYF. The CDR3 region has the DNA TGTGCCAGCAGTACAGGACTAACCGGGGACGAGCAGTACTTC.